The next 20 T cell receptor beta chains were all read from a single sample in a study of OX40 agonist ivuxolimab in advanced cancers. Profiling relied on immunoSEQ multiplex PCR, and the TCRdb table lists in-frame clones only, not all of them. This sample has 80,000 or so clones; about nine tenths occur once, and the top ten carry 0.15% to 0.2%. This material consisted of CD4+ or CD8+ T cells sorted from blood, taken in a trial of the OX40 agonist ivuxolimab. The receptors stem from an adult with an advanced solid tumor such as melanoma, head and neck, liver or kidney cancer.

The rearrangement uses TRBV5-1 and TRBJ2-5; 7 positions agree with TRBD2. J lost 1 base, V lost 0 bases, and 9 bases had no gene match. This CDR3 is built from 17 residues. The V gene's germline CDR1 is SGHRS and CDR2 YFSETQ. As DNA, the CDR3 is TGCGCCAGCAGCTTGGCCAAGCGGGGCCTCACCCAAGAGACCCAGTACTTC. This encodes CASSLAKRGLTQETQYF.

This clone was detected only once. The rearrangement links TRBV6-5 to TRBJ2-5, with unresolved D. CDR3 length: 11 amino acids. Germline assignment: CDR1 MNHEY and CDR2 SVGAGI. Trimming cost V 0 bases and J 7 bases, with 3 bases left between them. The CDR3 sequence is CASSYSGTQYF. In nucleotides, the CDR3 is TGTGCCAGCAGTTACTCAGGGACCCAGTACTTC.

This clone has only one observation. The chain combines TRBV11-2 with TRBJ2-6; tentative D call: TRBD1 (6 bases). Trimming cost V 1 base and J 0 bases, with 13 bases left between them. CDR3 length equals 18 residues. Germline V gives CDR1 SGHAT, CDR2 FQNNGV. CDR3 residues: CASSLGDTDVSGANVLTF. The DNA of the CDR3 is TGTGCCAGCAGCTTAGGGGACACGGACGTCTCTGGGGCCAACGTCCTGACTTTC.

CDR3 in amino acids: CASSLDGLYEQYF. CDR3 bases: TGCGCCAGCAGCTTGGACGGTCTCTACGAGCAGTACTTC. The chain links TRBV5-1 to TRBJ2-7; D call uncertain. The ends were cut back, 0 bases at V and 3 bases at J, with 7 bases in the middle. Germline assignment: CDR1 SGHRS and CDR2 YFSETQ. This CDR3 is built from 13 residues.

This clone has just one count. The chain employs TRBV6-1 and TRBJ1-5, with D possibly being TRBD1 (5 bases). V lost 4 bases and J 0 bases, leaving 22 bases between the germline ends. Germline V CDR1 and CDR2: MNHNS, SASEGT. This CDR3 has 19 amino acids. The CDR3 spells CASSAHKGRQSYSNQPQHF. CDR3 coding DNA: TGTGCCAGCAGTGCCCACAAGGGGCGACAGAGCTATAGCAATCAGCCCCAGCATTTT.

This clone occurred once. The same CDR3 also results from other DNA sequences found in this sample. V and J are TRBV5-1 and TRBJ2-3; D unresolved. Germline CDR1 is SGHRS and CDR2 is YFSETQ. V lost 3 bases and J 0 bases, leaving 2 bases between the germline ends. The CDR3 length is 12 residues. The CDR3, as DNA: TGCGCCAGCAGCTCTAGCACAGATACGCAGTATTTT. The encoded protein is CASSSSTDTQYF. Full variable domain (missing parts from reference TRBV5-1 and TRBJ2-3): KAGVTQTPRYLIKTRGQQVTLSCSPISGHRSVSWYQQTPGQGLQFLFEYFSETQRNKGNFPGRFSGRQFSNSRSEMNVSTLELGDSALYLCASSSSTDTQYFGPGTRLTVL.

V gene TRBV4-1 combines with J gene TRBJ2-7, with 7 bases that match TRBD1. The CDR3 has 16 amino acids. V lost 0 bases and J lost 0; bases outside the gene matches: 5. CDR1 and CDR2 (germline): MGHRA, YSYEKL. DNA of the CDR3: TGCGCCAGCAGCCAAGACCGGGACAGTCGCTCCTACGAGCAGTACTTC. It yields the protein CASSQDRDSRSYEQYF.

CDR3 sequence (DNA): TGTGCCAGCAGCTTCAAAAGACTAGCGGGGTTCTTCTCCTACAATGAGCAGTTCTTC. Protein sequence: CASSFKRLAGFFSYNEQFF. J is TRBJ2-1 and V is TRBV11-2; 11 bases fit TRBD2. Germline CDR1 is SGHAT and CDR2 is FQNNGV. The CDR3 consists of 19 residues. Trimming took 3 bases from V and 0 from J; bases not matched to a gene: 10.

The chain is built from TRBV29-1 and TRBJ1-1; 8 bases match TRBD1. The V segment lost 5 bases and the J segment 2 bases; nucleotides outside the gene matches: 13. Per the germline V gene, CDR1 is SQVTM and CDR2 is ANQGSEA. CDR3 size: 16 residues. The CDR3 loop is CSVSTGGAFVNTEAFF. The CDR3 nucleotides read TGCAGCGTTTCTACAGGGGGGGCCTTCGTAAACACTGAAGCTTTCTTT.

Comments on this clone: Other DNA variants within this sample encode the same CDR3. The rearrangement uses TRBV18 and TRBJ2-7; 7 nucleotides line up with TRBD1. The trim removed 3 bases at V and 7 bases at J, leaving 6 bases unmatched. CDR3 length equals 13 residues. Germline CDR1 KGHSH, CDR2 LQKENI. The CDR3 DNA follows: TGTGCCAGCTCACCCCGGACAGGCGGTGAGCAGTACTTC. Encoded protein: CASSPRTGGEQYF.

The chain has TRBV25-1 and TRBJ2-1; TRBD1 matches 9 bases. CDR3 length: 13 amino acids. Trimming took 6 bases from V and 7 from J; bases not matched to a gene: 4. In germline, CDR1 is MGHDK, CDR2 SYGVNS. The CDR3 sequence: CASRGQGKNEQFF. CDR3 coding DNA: TGTGCCAGCAGGGGACAGGGTAAAAATGAGCAGTTCTTC.

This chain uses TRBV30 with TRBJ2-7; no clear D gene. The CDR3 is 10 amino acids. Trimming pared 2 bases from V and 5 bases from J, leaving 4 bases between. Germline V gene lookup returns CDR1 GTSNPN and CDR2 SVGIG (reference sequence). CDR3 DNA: TGTGCCTGGAGTCTGAACGAGCAGTACTTC. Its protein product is CAWSLNEQYF.

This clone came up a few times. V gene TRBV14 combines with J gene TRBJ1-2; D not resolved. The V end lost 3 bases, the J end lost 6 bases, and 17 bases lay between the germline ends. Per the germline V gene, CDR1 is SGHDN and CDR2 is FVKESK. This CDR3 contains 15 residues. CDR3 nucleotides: TGTGCCAGCAGCCACGACGTCGGGCGGGCGGATGGCTACACCTTC. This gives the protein CASSHDVGRADGYTF.

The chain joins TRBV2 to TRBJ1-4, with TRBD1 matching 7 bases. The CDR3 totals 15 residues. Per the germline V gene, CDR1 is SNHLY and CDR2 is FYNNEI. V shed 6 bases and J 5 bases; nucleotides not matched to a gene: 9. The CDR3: CASRPGQALNEKLFF. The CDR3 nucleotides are TGTGCCAGCAGGCCCGGACAGGCCTTGAATGAAAAACTGTTTTTT.

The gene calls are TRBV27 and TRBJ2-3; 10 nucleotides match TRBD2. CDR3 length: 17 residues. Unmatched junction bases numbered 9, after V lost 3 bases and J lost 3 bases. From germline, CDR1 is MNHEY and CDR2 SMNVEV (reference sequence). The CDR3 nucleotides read TGTGCCAGCAGTTTTCTCCCCCTAGCGGGAGTGACAGATACGCAGTATTTT. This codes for CASSFLPLAGVTDTQYF.

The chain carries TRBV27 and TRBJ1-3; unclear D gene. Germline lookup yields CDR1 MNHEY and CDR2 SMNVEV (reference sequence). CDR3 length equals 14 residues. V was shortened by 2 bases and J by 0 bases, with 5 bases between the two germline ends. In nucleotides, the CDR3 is TGTGCCAGCAGTTTACGGAGCTCTGGAAACACCATATATTTT. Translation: CASSLRSSGNTIYF.

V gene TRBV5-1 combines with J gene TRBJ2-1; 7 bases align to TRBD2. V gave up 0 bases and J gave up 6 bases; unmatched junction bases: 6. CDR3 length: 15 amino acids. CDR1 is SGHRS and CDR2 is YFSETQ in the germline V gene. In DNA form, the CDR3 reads TGCGCCAGCAGCTTGGTGGCTAGCGGTTCCAATGAGCAGTTCTTC. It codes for CASSLVASGSNEQFF.

As DNA, the CDR3 is TGTGCCAGCAGTCCCAACGTCGGCAGGGGAGCCACTGAAGCTTTCTTT. Its translation is CASSPNVGRGATEAFF. The genes are TRBV27 and TRBJ1-1, with a possible D match to TRBD1 (6 bases). CDR1 MNHEY and CDR2 SMNVEV come from the germline V gene (reference sequence). V was pared by 5 bases and J by 4 bases, with 20 bases between. The CDR3 sequence is 16 residues long.

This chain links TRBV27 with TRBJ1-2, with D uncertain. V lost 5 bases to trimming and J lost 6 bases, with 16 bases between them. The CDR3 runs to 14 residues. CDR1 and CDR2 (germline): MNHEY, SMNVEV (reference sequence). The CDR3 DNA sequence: TGTGCCAGCAGTCCTAACGACCCTCGGCATGGCTACACCTTC. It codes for CASSPNDPRHGYTF.

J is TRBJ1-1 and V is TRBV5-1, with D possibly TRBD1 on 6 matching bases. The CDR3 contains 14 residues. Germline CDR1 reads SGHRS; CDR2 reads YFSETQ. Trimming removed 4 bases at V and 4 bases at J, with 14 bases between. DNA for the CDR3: TGCGCCAGCAGCACCATGACAGGAAGCACTGAAGCTTTCTTT. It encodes CASSTMTGSTEAFF.